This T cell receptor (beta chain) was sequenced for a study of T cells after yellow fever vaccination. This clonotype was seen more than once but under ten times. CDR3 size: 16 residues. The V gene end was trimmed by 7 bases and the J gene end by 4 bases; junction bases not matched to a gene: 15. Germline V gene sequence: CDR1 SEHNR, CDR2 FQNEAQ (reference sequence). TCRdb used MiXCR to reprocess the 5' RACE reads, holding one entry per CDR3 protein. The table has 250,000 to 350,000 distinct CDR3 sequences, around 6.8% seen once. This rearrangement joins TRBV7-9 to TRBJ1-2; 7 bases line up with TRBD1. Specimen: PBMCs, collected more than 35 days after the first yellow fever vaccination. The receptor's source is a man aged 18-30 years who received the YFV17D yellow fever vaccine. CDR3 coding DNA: TGTGCCAGCACCGATTTAGGGACAGACTTAACCTATGGCTACACCTTC. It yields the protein CASTDLGTDLTYGYTF.